The sequence of this TCR beta chain was determined in a study of T-cell reconstitution after alpha-beta-depleted transplantation in children. Study-wide results and caveats: Expanded graft clones, several hundred of them, were reportedly the source of alpha-beta T cells about two months after transplant. T cells produced anew were the main source of T-cell counts and diversity one year after transplant. Elevated TCRbeta diversity at day 60 was traced, in some patients, to surviving recipient T cells and thymic progenitors.

The authors prepared the TCRbeta library with unique molecular identifiers. TCRdb re-called the PCR reads with MiXCR, one entry per CDR3 protein. Of 98,000 or so distinct CDR3 sequences in the sample, 6.4% were seen once. Points on this clonotype: Its antigen is as yet unknown.

The sample in question was PBMCs, mostly from graft donor cells, obtained 360 days after TCRalphabeta/CD19-depleted stem cell transplant. The sequence came from a male patient under 10 years old who had a stem cell transplant for acute lymphoblastic leukemia, so the T cells may come from the graft donor.

CDR3 nucleotides: TGTGCCAGCCGCGAGGCCGACTCCTACGAGCAGTACTTC. Translated, it gives CASREADSYEQYF. The J gene is TRBJ2-7, the V gene TRBV14, with unresolved D. Trimming took 8 bases from V and 0 from J, leaving 11 bases between them. Germline-derived CDR1 and CDR2 are SGHDN and FVKESK. This CDR3 has 13 residues.